The 21 T cell receptor beta chains given below trace back to one sample, sequenced in a study of T cells expressing NK-cell markers. After re-calling the 5' RACE reads, TCRdb lists one entry per CDR3 protein, DNA absent. The table lists about 180,000 distinct CDR3 sequences. The sequencing input was blood T cells: a sorted CD56 or NKG2C T cell subset, CD4+ or CD8+ T cells, or bulk PBMC T cells (not recorded which). The receptor set was obtained from a man aged 18 to 69 in good health.

This rearrangement joins TRBV7-9 to TRBJ2-1. CDR3 length: 14 residues. Per the germline V gene, CDR1 is SEHNR and CDR2 is FQNEAQ (reference sequence). The CDR3 loop reads CASSLDGFDNEQFF.

This chain joins TRBV19 and TRBJ2-1; the D call from TCRdb, TRBD2, cannot be confirmed without DNA. The CDR3 runs 15 residues. Germline V lookup: CDR1 LNHDA, CDR2 SQIVND (reference sequence). The CDR3: CASRLWTSAYNEQFF.

V usage is TRBV12-3 or TRBV12-4 and J usage is TRBJ2-3. The CDR3 totals 11 residues. The CDR3: CASSLSDTQYF.

The V gene is TRBV6-5, the J gene TRBJ1-2; TCRdb calls TRBD1, which cannot be checked without DNA. Germline CDR1 MNHEY, CDR2 SVGAGI. The length of the CDR3 is 16 residues. CDR3 region: CASSYSTLGTAYGYTF.

The chain is built from TRBV29-1 and TRBJ2-2; TCRdb gives TRBD2 as the D gene, but with no DNA this cannot be confirmed. From germline, CDR1 is SQVTM and CDR2 ANQGSEA. This CDR3 is built from 15 residues. CDR3 in amino acids: CSVVTGGGANGELFF.

J is TRBJ2-3 and V is TRBV5-6; TCRdb's D gene call, TRBD2, goes unchecked for lack of DNA. Looked up from germline, CDR1 is SGHDT and CDR2 is YYEEEE. The CDR3 consists of 16 residues. Here the CDR3 reads CASSLATGGARNTQYF.

The chain has TRBV27 and TRBJ1-1; TCRdb proposes TRBD1, but this gene call is untestable without DNA. Germline CDR1 is MNHEY and CDR2 is SMNVEV (reference sequence). The CDR3 has 13 residues. This CDR3 reads CASSWGQGTEAFF.

The rearrangement uses TRBV23-1 and TRBJ2-3; the D call from TCRdb, TRBD2, cannot be confirmed without DNA. TRBV23-1 is designated an ORF whose function remains uncertain. The CDR3 is 15 residues long. CDR3 region: CASSPWTSSTDTQYF.

This chain uses TRBV5-6 with TRBJ2-7. The CDR3 covers 13 residues. CDR1 and CDR2 (germline): SGHDT, YYEEEE. The CDR3 protein is CASSLKITYEQYF. Supplemented by reference TRBV5-6 and TRBJ2-7, the full variable domain reads DAGVTQSPTHLIKTRGQQVTLRCSPKSGHDTVSWYQQALGQGPQFIFQYYEEEERQRGNFPDRFSGHQFPNYSSELNVNALLLGDSALYLCASSLKITYEQYFGPGTRLTVT.

The chain's CDR3 is CASSVAGDTDTQYF. The rearrangement uses TRBV9 and TRBJ2-3; with no DNA, the TCRdb D assignment of TRBD1 cannot be verified. Germline loops: CDR1 SGDLS, CDR2 YYNGEE. This CDR3 has 14 residues.

The CDR3 is CASSMWGKQETQYF. This chain uses TRBV19 with TRBJ2-5. Germline CDR1 LNHDA, CDR2 SQIVND (reference sequence). The CDR3 is made up of 14 amino acids.

The V call is TRBV5-1, the J call TRBJ2-7; the TCRdb D gene call, TRBD1, has no DNA to confirm it. The CDR3 loop spans 15 amino acids. Germline V lookup: CDR1 SGHRS, CDR2 YFSETQ. The CDR3 spells CASSLVGTDPYEQYF. The complete variable domain, with remaining parts taken from reference TRBV5-1 and TRBJ2-7, reads KAGVTQTPRYLIKTRGQQVTLSCSPISGHRSVSWYQQTPGQGLQFLFEYFSETQRNKGNFPGRFSGRQFSNSRSEMNVSTLELGDSALYLCASSLVGTDPYEQYFGPGTRLTVT.

V and J are TRBV9 and TRBJ1-1. There are 13 residues in the CDR3. Germline V gene lookup returns CDR1 SGDLS and CDR2 YYNGEE. The CDR3 reads CASSVDVTSEAFF.

V gene TRBV9 combines with J gene TRBJ2-6; TCRdb selects TRBD1, and the lack of DNA leaves this call unchecked. Germline V lookup: CDR1 SGDLS, CDR2 YYNGEE. This CDR3 spans 17 amino acids. CDR3 sequence: CASSGQRLHSGANVLTF.

The chain couples TRBV7-6 to TRBJ2-3; TCRdb picks TRBD2, but there is no DNA to check that call. This CDR3 is 15 amino acids long. Germline loops: CDR1 SGHVS, CDR2 FNYEAQ. This CDR3 reads CASSGTSAPTDTQYF.

The chain couples TRBV11-2 to TRBJ2-4. This CDR3 spans 15 amino acids. CDR1 and CDR2 from the germline V gene are SGHAT and FQNNGV. CDR3 sequence: CASSDHEMEKNIQYF. The full variable domain, completed using reference TRBV11-2 and TRBJ2-4, is EAGVAQSPRYKIIEKRQSVAFWCNPISGHATLYWYQQILGQGPKLLIQFQNNGVVDDSQLPKDRFSAERLKGVDSTLKIQPAKLEDSAVYLCASSDHEMEKNIQYFGAGTRLSVL.

The rearrangement links TRBV20-1 to TRBJ2-2; TCRdb's D call, TRBD2, is unchecked because there is no DNA. The CDR3 runs to 16 residues. Germline CDR1 is DFQATT and CDR2 is SNEGSKA (reference sequence). This chain's CDR3 is CSAPTVGAGHTGELFF.

This chain uses TRBV5-1 with TRBJ2-3; TCRdb selects TRBD1, and the lack of DNA leaves this call unchecked. This CDR3 region has 15 residues. CDR1 is SGHRS, CDR2 YFSETQ, per germline. CDR3 amino acids: CASSLDRGVQDTQYF.

The chain has TRBV27 and TRBJ2-1; TCRdb's D gene call, TRBD2, goes unchecked for lack of DNA. Germline V lookup: CDR1 MNHEY, CDR2 SMNVEV (reference sequence). CDR3 length equals 16 residues. The CDR3 sequence is CASSLSPSGGFLEQFF.

CDR3: CASSYNRESTDTQYF. The genes are TRBV7-6 and TRBJ2-3; TCRdb returns TRBD1, unconfirmable since there is no DNA. The CDR3 covers 15 residues. Germline CDR1 SGHVS, CDR2 FNYEAQ.

The V and J genes are TRBV20-1 and TRBJ1-2; TCRdb designates TRBD1, a call that cannot be tested without DNA. Germline CDR1 reads DFQATT; CDR2 reads SNEGSKA (reference sequence). CDR3 length: 12 residues. The CDR3 loop reads CSAQGDPYGYTF.